This TCR beta chain was observed in a study of shared clonotypes between healthy human individuals. Overall study findings and caveats: Larger estimated richness was generally seen in naive subsets than in memory subsets.

Comment on this clone: The antigen is not known.

TCRdb keeps only in-frame clones here, not all; method: immunoSEQ multiplex PCR. The sample contains some 2.1 million clones, 93% of which appear only once. V dropped 10 bases and J dropped 6 bases, with 19 bases sitting between them. This CDR3 region has 13 residues. The V gene's germline CDR1 is MNHEY and CDR2 SMNVEV (reference sequence). Naive CD8 cells were CD45RO-negative, positively selected for CCR7, excluding terminally differentiated effector memory CD45RA+ cells. The J gene is TRBJ2-7, the V gene TRBV27; D call uncertain. The sample taken for sequencing was naive CD8+ T cells from PBMCs. The TCR originated in a man between 18 and 35 years old in good health. Some clones in this sample may be carry-over from other donors' samples. The CDR3 nucleotides read TGTGCCACCCGGGTCTCCCGGGTGAGCGAGCAGTACTTC. It is translated as CATRVSRVSEQYF.